This is a list of T cell receptor beta chains from one sample in a study of shared clonotypes between healthy human individuals. The protocol was immunoSEQ multiplex PCR, while the TCRdb copy is restricted to in-frame clones and leaves out a portion. The data show hundreds of thousands of clones, about 74% seen once. Sequenced material: memory CD4+ T cells sorted from blood. The receptors derive from a man aged 30 to 39 in good health. The CDR3 runs from the conserved cysteine through the conserved F or W. The D gene is left open where the match is weak. Clone size appears in some rows only: once, few, many, or a class for an expanded clone.

V gene,J gene,clone size,D gene,CDR3 protein,CDR3 DNA
TRBV5-1,TRBJ2-7,-,-,CASSRGAGDVEEQYF,TGCGCCAGCTCCCGGGGGGCGGGAGACGTCGAGGAGCAGTACTTC
TRBV5-1,TRBJ2-7,-,TRBD1,CASSSGTVSSYEQYF,TGCGCCAGCAGCTCCGGGACAGTCAGCTCCTACGAGCAGTACTTC
TRBV6-5,TRBJ2-2,-,-,CASTGRVGTGELFF,TGTGCCAGCACCGGGAGAGTGGGCACCGGGGAGCTGTTTTTT
TRBV7-6,TRBJ2-5,-,-,CASSRQVRETQYF,TGTGCCAGCAGCCGTCAGGTCCGAGAGACCCAGTACTTC
TRBV4-2,TRBJ2-7,-,-,CASSQDHEQYF,TGTGCCAGCAGCCAAGACCACGAGCAGTACTTC
TRBV4-2,TRBJ2-3,many,TRBD2,CASSQSSGASTDTQYF,TGTGCCAGCAGCCAATCCAGCGGGGCCAGCACAGATACGCAGTATTTT
TRBV19,TRBJ1-1,-,TRBD1,CALSNHRGPEAFF,TGTGCCCTCAGTAACCACAGGGGTCCTGAAGCTTTCTTT
TRBV4-2,TRBJ2-1,-,-,CASSHGGGGLEQFF,TGTGCCAGCAGCCATGGGGGTGGGGGTCTTGAGCAGTTCTTC
TRBV7-2,TRBJ2-7,many,TRBD1,CASSLAGTATYEQYF,TGTGCCAGCAGCTTAGCCGGGACAGCGACCTACGAGCAGTACTTC
TRBV9,TRBJ2-3,-,TRBD2,CASSAAPILAGGKDTQYF,TGTGCCAGCAGCGCCGCCCCTATTCTAGCGGGAGGTAAAGATACGCAGTATTTT
TRBV2,TRBJ2-3,few,TRBD1,CASSATGQGSDTQYF,TGTGCCAGCAGTGCTACCGGACAGGGTTCAGATACGCAGTATTTT
TRBV6-5,TRBJ1-1,-,-,CASSSPSVAFF,TGTGCCAGCAGTTCTCCGTCGGTTGCTTTCTTT
TRBV29-1,TRBJ1-1,few,-,CSVGGGVVRREAFF,TGCAGCGTGGGGGGAGGGGTAGTTAGGAGAGAAGCTTTCTTT
TRBV19,TRBJ2-7,-,-,CASSMSGAPSYEQYF,TGTGCCAGTAGCATGTCGGGGGCTCCCTCCTACGAGCAGTACTTC
TRBV10-3,TRBJ1-3,-,-,CAISESGGRSGNTIYF,TGTGCCATCAGTGAGTCTGGCGGACGCTCTGGAAACACCATATATTTT
TRBV18,TRBJ2-1,-,-,CASSPTGLDEQFF,TGTGCCAGCTCACCTACAGGGTTGGATGAGCAGTTCTTC
TRBV6-6,TRBJ1-4,-,-,CASSLQGVANEKLFF,TGTGCCAGCAGCCTACAGGGCGTAGCTAATGAAAAACTGTTTTTT
TRBV5-5,TRBJ2-2,-,-,CASRFGARSGTGELFF,TGTGCCAGCAGGTTCGGTGCCCGTTCTGGGACCGGGGAGCTGTTTTTT
TRBV6-5,TRBJ2-7,-,TRBD1,CASSSDRVEQYF,TGTGCCAGCAGTTCCGACAGGGTCGAGCAGTACTTC
TRBV19,TRBJ1-4,-,-,CASSSVTASTNEKLFF,TGTGCCAGTAGCAGTGTTACGGCTTCAACTAATGAAAAACTGTTTTTT
TRBV5-1,TRBJ2-3,-,TRBD2,CASSMGGRPSTDTQYF,TGCGCCAGCAGTATGGGCGGGAGACCGAGCACAGATACGCAGTATTTT
TRBV20-1,TRBJ1-1,many,-,CSASPTTRAFF,TGCAGTGCTAGCCCGACAACCAGAGCTTTCTTT
TRBV7-8,TRBJ2-1,-,TRBD2,CASSLSGPHNEQFF,TGTGCCAGCAGCCTTAGCGGGCCACACAATGAGCAGTTCTTC
TRBV7-9,TRBJ2-1,-,TRBD2,CASRPGLAGGFSYNEQFF,TGTGCCAGCAGGCCCGGACTAGCGGGAGGTTTCTCCTACAATGAGCAGTTCTTC
TRBV12-2,TRBJ2-4,-,-,CASRLTRYGDMGRRPLLAKNIQYF,TGTGCAAGTCGCTTAACGAGATATGGGGATATGGGGCGCAGACCTTTACTAGCCAAAAACATTCAGTACTTC
TRBV6-1,TRBJ2-5,-,-,CASSANWDFGNF,TGTGCCAGCAGTGCAAACTGGGACTTTGGGAACTTC
TRBV5-4,TRBJ2-2,-,TRBD2,CASSNGLAGVGGELFF,TGTGCCAGCAGCAACGGACTAGCGGGAGTAGGCGGGGAGCTGTTTTTT
TRBV5-1,TRBJ1-2,-,-,CASSSTSTSNYGYTF,TGCGCCAGCAGCTCTACATCCACTTCCAACTATGGCTACACCTTC
TRBV2,TRBJ2-4,-,TRBD1,CASGQEKNIQYF,TGTGCCAGCGGACAGGAAAAAAACATTCAGTACTTC
TRBV2,TRBJ2-2,-,TRBD2,CASRGGLEVNTGELFF,TGTGCCAGCAGGGGTGGACTAGAGGTGAACACCGGGGAGCTGTTTTTT
TRBV15,TRBJ2-7,-,TRBD2,CATSRDGGLAYEQYF,TGTGCCACCAGCAGAGATGGTGGACTAGCCTACGAGCAGTACTTC
TRBV11-2,TRBJ2-3,-,TRBD2,CASSSFPGWREGADTQYF,TGTGCCAGCAGCTCCTTCCCGGGGTGGCGGGAGGGCGCAGATACGCAGTATTTT
TRBV2,TRBJ2-6,once,-,CASSGTRPSGANVLTF,TGTGCCAGCAGTGGGACTCGACCCTCTGGGGCCAACGTCCTGACTTTC